Each of the 30 T cell receptor beta chains below was sequenced from the same sample in a study of post-analysis software for immune sequencing data. Study-level results: Elevated frequency relative to controls characterized roughly 5 TRBV segments in patients, TRBV5-6, TRBV5-1 and TRBV20-1 among them.

No antigen has been identified for these receptors. Prepared libraries of TCR beta cDNA carried unique molecular identifiers. From the PCR reads, TCRdb called clonotypes with MiXCR, one entry per CDR3 protein. This table has 380,000 or so distinct CDR3 sequences, less than 35% appearing once. Sequencing was performed on blood. The receptors derive from a girl aged 10 to 17 with multiple sclerosis.

This clonotype was observed a handful of times. The chain is built from TRBV15 and TRBJ2-1; 12 nucleotides line up with TRBD2. The V gene's germline CDR1 is LNHNV and CDR2 YYDKDF (reference sequence). The CDR3 is 17 residues long. Trimming cost V 3 bases and J 8 bases; bases outside gene matches: 11. CDR3 bases: TGTGCCACCAGCAGGGAATCCGGGACTAGCGGGCACCATGAGCAGTTCTTC. It codes for CATSRESGTSGHHEQFF.

At least ten counts were recorded for this clonotype. V gene TRBV28 combines with J gene TRBJ1-2; TRBD1 is a possible D gene (6 bases). The CDR3 is made up of 12 amino acids. The V gene lost 7 bases and the J gene lost 2 bases, with 8 bases spanning the gap. CDR1 is MDHEN, CDR2 SYDVKM, per germline. CDR3: CASTTGNYGYTF. CDR3 nucleotides: TGTGCCAGCACCACAGGGAACTATGGCTACACCTTC.

J is TRBJ2-7 and V is TRBV9; D gene uncertain. The CDR3 extends over 15 amino acids. Deletions cut 0 bases from V and 1 base from J, with 11 bases between. The germline V gene has CDR1 SGDLS and CDR2 YYNGEE. The CDR3 DNA reads as TGTGCCAGCAGCGTAGGAGTTCAGCCTTCCTACGAGCAGTACTTC. Residues: CASSVGVQPSYEQYF. Supplemented by reference TRBV9 and TRBJ2-7, the full variable domain reads DSGVTQTPKHLITATGQRVTLRCSPRSGDLSVYWYQQSLDQGLQFLIQYYNGEERAKGNILERFSAQQFPDLHSELNLSSLELGDSALYFCASSVGVQPSYEQYFGPGTRLTVT.

The chain is built from TRBV4-1 and TRBJ1-2, with TRBD1 matching 9 bases. The CDR3 extends over 14 amino acids. Looked up from germline, CDR1 is MGHRA and CDR2 is YSYEKL. With 4 bases clipped from V and 6 bases from J, the junction kept 6 bases outside the gene matches. CDR3: CASSRRQGDNGYTF. Written as DNA, the CDR3 is TGCGCCAGCAGCCGCCGACAGGGGGATAATGGCTACACCTTC.

In this sample, this clonotype turned up a few times. This chain joins TRBV7-9 and TRBJ1-4; a weak D match, TRBD1 (5 bases). Germline assignment: CDR1 SEHNR and CDR2 FQNEAQ (reference sequence). The V and J ends lost 9 bases and 4 bases respectively, with 12 bases between them. The CDR3 is 13 residues long. The CDR3 is CASKRGDNEKLFF. In nucleotides, the CDR3 is TGTGCCAGTAAAAGGGGAGATAATGAAAAACTGTTTTTT.

The sample holds a few counts of this clonotype. Its ends do not fully match the called genes, so a read error is possible. The chain links TRBV7-6 to TRBJ1-1, with D tentatively TRBD1 (6 bases). The germline V gene has CDR1 SGHVS and CDR2 FNYEAQ. The CDR3 runs to 15 residues. CDR3 region: CASSWGARGGTEAYF. CDR3 sequence (DNA): TGTGCCAGCAGCTGGGGGGCCAGGGGCGGCACTGAAGCTTACTTT.

The chain is built from TRBV7-9 and TRBJ1-1; the D gene is possibly TRBD1 (5 bases). V shed 5 bases and J shed 0 bases, with 16 bases lying between them. The CDR3 is made up of 16 amino acids. Germline V CDR1 and CDR2: SEHNR, FQNEAQ (reference sequence). The CDR3 sequence: CASSQKPGPVNTEAFF. Written as DNA, the CDR3 is TGTGCCAGCAGCCAAAAACCGGGACCGGTGAACACTGAAGCTTTCTTT.

The chain is built from TRBV12-3 or TRBV12-4 and TRBJ2-4; the match to TRBD1 covers 9 bases. The CDR3 sequence is 15 residues long. V shed 3 bases and J 12 bases; nucleotides not matched to a gene: 12. The CDR3 sequence is CASSLLPRDRESQYF. The CDR3 DNA sequence: TGTGCCAGCAGTTTGTTACCCCGGGACAGGGAATCTCAGTACTTC.

The chain is built from TRBV6-2 or TRBV6-3 and TRBJ2-5; D uncertain. V gave up 3 bases and J gave up 1 base, with 15 bases separating them. The CDR3 contains 16 residues. The germline CDR1 and CDR2 sequences are MNHEY and SVGEGT. DNA for the CDR3: TGTGCCAGCAGTTATTGGGCATCTTCTCGCCAAGAGACCCAGTACTTC. Its translation is CASSYWASSRQETQYF.

The CDR3 here is CASSLKGYGSGANVLTF. CDR3 nucleotides: TGTGCCAGCAGCTTGAAGGGGTATGGCTCTGGGGCCAACGTCCTGACTTTC. The chain is built from TRBV5-5 and TRBJ2-6; maybe TRBD1 (5 bases). In germline, CDR1 is SGHKS, CDR2 YYEKEE (reference sequence). V lost 1 base to trimming and J lost 0 bases, with 11 bases between them. This CDR3 is built from 17 residues.

The chain couples TRBV24-1 to TRBJ2-3, with 11 bases identical to TRBD2. Germline lookup yields CDR1 KGHDR and CDR2 SFDVKD. Trimming removed 9 bases from V and 0 bases from J; junction bases left unmatched: 4. The CDR3 is 15 amino acids. CDR3 sequence reads: CATGTSGPSTDTQYF. As DNA, the CDR3 is TGTGCCACCGGGACTAGCGGACCTAGCACAGATACGCAGTATTTT.

This clonotype was counted between two and nine times. V is TRBV6-1 and J is TRBJ1-2; weak D call: TRBD1 (5 bases). There are 15 residues in the CDR3. Per the germline V gene, CDR1 is MNHNS and CDR2 is SASEGT. Trimming took 4 bases from V and 0 from J, leaving 12 bases between them. CDR3 in DNA: TGTGCCAGCAGTGGGACACTACTTACTAACTATGGCTACACCTTC. It translates to CASSGTLLTNYGYTF.

There are a few counts of this clonotype. Germline and junction disagree at one end, which may indicate a read error. V and J are TRBV5-1 and TRBJ2-7; D is unclear. Germline V gene sequence: CDR1 SGHRS, CDR2 YFSETQ. The CDR3 totals 16 residues. CDR3 sequence: CPSSLGLDPSSYEQYF. CDR3 coding DNA: TGCCCCAGCAGCTTGGGATTGGACCCGAGCTCCTACGAGCAGTACTTC. Full variable domain (missing parts from reference TRBV5-1 and TRBJ2-7): KAGVTQTPRYLIKTRGQQVTLSCSPISGHRSVSWYQQTPGQGLQFLFEYFSETQRNKGNFPGRFSGRQFSNSRSEMNVSTLELGDSALYLCPSSLGLDPSSYEQYFGPGTRLTVT.

This clonotype was detected a few times. The rearrangement links TRBV7-2 to TRBJ2-1; no clear D gene. The V gene lost 4 bases and the J gene lost 4 bases, with 14 bases spanning the gap. The CDR3 runs to 15 residues. Germline loops: CDR1 SGHTA, CDR2 FQGNSA. In DNA, the CDR3 is TGTGCCAGCAGCTCAGACGCGACGCCTTACAATGAGCAGTTCTTC. The encoded protein is CASSSDATPYNEQFF.

V is TRBV12-3 or TRBV12-4 and J is TRBJ2-4; D is uncertain. Trimming removed 2 bases from V and 6 bases from J, with 14 bases in between. The CDR3 is 15 residues long. The chain's CDR3 is CASSLRKGTGNIQYF. The DNA of the CDR3 is TGTGCCAGCAGTTTACGCAAGGGAACGGGAAACATTCAGTACTTC.

The rearrangement links TRBV5-5 to TRBJ2-7, with D perhaps matching TRBD1 (5 bases). V shed 1 base and J shed 2 bases, with 13 bases lying between them. There are 15 residues in the CDR3. CDR1 and CDR2 from the germline V gene are SGHKS and YYEKEE (reference sequence). CDR3 in amino acids: CASSLSTGNAYEQYF. For the CDR3, the DNA is TGTGCCAGCAGCTTGTCAACAGGAAATGCCTACGAGCAGTACTTC.

V and J are TRBV20-1 and TRBJ1-1, with D hard to call. Trimming removed 2 bases at V and 1 base at J, with 5 bases between. CDR1 and CDR2 from the germline V gene are DFQATT and SNEGSKA (reference sequence). The CDR3 runs 12 residues. The CDR3 here is CSARWGNTEAFF. In nucleotides, the CDR3 is TGCAGTGCTAGATGGGGGAACACTGAAGCTTTCTTT.

In this sample, this clonotype turned up a few times. The chain has TRBV7-6 and TRBJ2-1; 13 positions match TRBD2. Trimming removed 2 bases from V and 6 bases from J; junction bases left unmatched: 1. The length of the CDR3 is 15 residues. Looked up from germline, CDR1 is SGHVS and CDR2 is FNYEAQ. The chain's CDR3 is CASSLTSGGANEQFF. The CDR3 nucleotides read TGTGCCAGCAGCTTAACTAGCGGGGGGGCCAATGAGCAGTTCTTC.

The rearrangement uses TRBV4-3 and TRBJ1-1; the D is unclear. CDR3 length equals 16 residues. The germline V gene has CDR1 LGHNA and CDR2 YSLEER. The V gene lost 2 bases and the J gene lost 1 base, with 14 bases spanning the gap. The CDR3 here is CASSQQTWAENTEAFF. Here the CDR3 DNA reads TGCGCCAGCAGCCAACAAACGTGGGCAGAGAACACTGAAGCTTTCTTT.

This clonotype was seen a handful of times. The rearrangement uses TRBV7-2 and TRBJ2-7; D gene uncertain. Germline CDR1 reads SGHTA; CDR2 reads FQGNSA. The CDR3 is made up of 15 amino acids. The V and J ends lost 1 base and 2 bases respectively, with 12 bases between them. The CDR3 loop reads CASSLEVGATYEQYF. The CDR3, as DNA: TGTGCCAGCAGCTTAGAGGTCGGAGCGACCTACGAGCAGTACTTC.

This clonotype was recorded a few times. This rearrangement joins TRBV29-1 to TRBJ2-7; TRBD1 or TRBD2 may be the D gene (5 bases each). The length of the CDR3 is 13 residues. CDR1 and CDR2 (germline): SQVTM, ANQGSEA. The germline V and J ends were trimmed by 7 bases and 7 bases, with 20 bases remaining between them. The CDR3 spells CSAYAGGLTEQYF. DNA of the CDR3: TGCAGCGCCTACGCTGGGGGATTGACAGAGCAGTACTTC.

This sequence joins TRBV4-1 and TRBJ2-5; D remains ambiguous. The J call may be in error: the DNA end matches TRBJ2-7 better. Germline lookup yields CDR1 MGHRA and CDR2 YSYEKL. The CDR3 consists of 18 residues. The CDR3 nucleotides are TGCGCCAGCAGCCAAGTCCTACCACTTAACTCTAGGGCCTACGAGCAGTACTTC. Encoded protein: CASSQVLPLNSRAYEQYF.

The chain joins TRBV5-1 to TRBJ2-1; a weak D match, TRBD2 (6 bases). This CDR3 is built from 15 residues. Trimming took off 5 bases at V and 3 bases at J, with 15 bases between the two ends. Germline V gene lookup returns CDR1 SGHRS and CDR2 YFSETQ. In DNA, the CDR3 is TGCGCCAGCAGACGAGAGCGGGTAGGCTACAATGAGCAGTTCTTC. As protein: CASRRERVGYNEQFF.

V is TRBV27 and J is TRBJ1-6, with 7 positions matching TRBD1. Trimming at V came to 5 bases and at J to 6 bases, leaving 10 bases not matched to a gene. The germline V gene encodes CDR1 MNHEY and CDR2 SMNVEV (reference sequence). This CDR3 contains 16 residues. Here the CDR3 DNA reads TGTGCCAGCAGTCCGGCTCCAGGGGGAATTAATTCACCCCTCCACTTT. This encodes CASSPAPGGINSPLHF.

CDR3 nucleotides: TGTGCCAGCAGCCCAGCGGTCCCCAGCACAGATACGCAGTATTTT. It is translated as CASSPAVPSTDTQYF. The V gene is TRBV7-9, the J gene TRBJ2-3; tentative D call: TRBD2 (5 bases). The V end was cut by 5 bases, the J end by 0 bases, with 12 bases between. The CDR3 consists of 15 residues. The germline gives CDR1 SEHNR, CDR2 FQNEAQ (reference sequence).

As concerns this clonotype: One end of the junction is discordant with germline, which a read error may explain. The chain couples TRBV10-2 to TRBJ2-3; 8 bases fit TRBD2. Germline lookup yields CDR1 WSHSY and CDR2 SAAADI. The CDR3 extends over 17 amino acids. The CDR3 DNA sequence: TGCGCCGGCAGTGCCGGTAGCGGGGTTCGGGGCACAGATACGCAGTATTTT. Translation: CAGSAGSGVRGTDTQYF.

A note on this clonotype: Without the conserved terminal phenylalanine or tryptophan, this CDR3 likely stems from a read error. Here the CDR3 DNA reads TGTGCCAGCAGCCTGATACGTCGGGGAGCAGATACGCAGTATTCT. It is translated as CASSLIRRGADTQYS. The chain links TRBV12-3 or TRBV12-4 to TRBJ2-3; TRBD2 is a possible D gene (5 bases). V lost 6 bases and J lost 4, with 17 bases in between. The CDR3 totals 15 residues.

As for this clonotype: Germline is not matched at one junction end, which may reflect a read error. The gene calls are TRBV7-7 and TRBJ2-5; D perhaps matches TRBD2 (6 bases). The CDR3 spans 15 residues. Looked up from germline, CDR1 is SSHAT and CDR2 is FNYEAQ (reference sequence). As DNA, the CDR3 is TGTGCTAGCAGCTTAGGCGGGGTACTCCAAGAGACCCAGTACTTC. Protein: CASSLGGVLQETQYF.

This clonotype was seen a handful of times. The chain employs TRBV6-2 or TRBV6-3 and TRBJ2-7, with TRBD2 matching over 14 bases. The J call is uncertain, as TRBJ2-5 better fits the DNA end. Germline assignment: CDR1 MNHEY and CDR2 SVGEGT. The CDR3 totals 17 residues. The CDR3 protein is CASSSPGLAGAVGTQYF. CDR3 in DNA: TGTGCCAGCAGTTCCCCGGGACTAGCGGGGGCTGTGGGGACCCAGTACTTC.

This clonotype was detected only a few times. This rearrangement joins TRBV5-1 to TRBJ2-3; 10 bases map to TRBD2. Per the germline V gene, CDR1 is SGHRS and CDR2 is YFSETQ. The J segment lost 5 bases and the V segment lost 2 bases, leaving 5 bases of the junction unmatched. The length of the CDR3 is 15 residues. The CDR3 bases are TGCGCCAGCAGCTTAGGGCTAGCGGGGGAAGATACGCAGTATTTT. This gives the protein CASSLGLAGEDTQYF.